A selection of T cell receptor beta chains follows, all from one sample in a study of blood T cell repertoires in COVID-19. The data were produced by immunoSEQ multiplex PCR, yet TCRdb's version contains in-frame clones alone and is incomplete. The sample carries about 80,000 clones, under 85% recorded once. Material for sequencing was peripheral blood. Receptors were obtained from a human donor in a cohort sampled during active COVID-19. The CDR3 runs from the conserved cysteine through the conserved F or W. The D gene is left open where the match is weak. Clone size is stated in some rows and not others, as once, few, many or a class when expanded.

D	size	V	J	DNA	CDR3
NA	NA	TRBV6-5	TRBJ1-1	TGTGCCAGCAGCCTGAGGGGGAGCACTGAAGCTTTCTTT	CASSLRGSTEAFF
NA	NA	TRBV5-6	TRBJ1-5	TGTGCCAGCAGCTTCTTGGGCGGGGACCAGCCCCAGCATTTT	CASSFLGGDQPQHF
NA	NA	TRBV19	TRBJ1-1	TGTGCCAGTAGTAGCAGGGCAGGTAACACTGAAGCTTTCTTT	CASSSRAGNTEAFF
NA	NA	TRBV7-9	TRBJ1-2	TGTGCCAGCAGCTTGAGTCAGGGAAGGGACTACACCTTC	CASSLSQGRDYTF
NA	NA	TRBV2	TRBJ1-2	TGTGCCAGCAGTGAATCGGGGGGTGGCAGGTGGGGCTACACCTTC	CASSESGGGRWGYTF
TRBD1	NA	TRBV19	TRBJ2-7	TGTGCCAGTAGTGACAGGGGCTCCTACGAGCAGTACTTC	CASSDRGSYEQYF
NA	NA	TRBV29-1	TRBJ1-2	TGCAGCGTTGACTCGGGGGGCGGCTACACCTTC	CSVDSGGGYTF
NA	NA	TRBV9	TRBJ1-1	TGTGCCAGCAGCTCGGACACTTACACTGAAGCTTTCTTT	CASSSDTYTEAFF
TRBD1	NA	TRBV11-3	TRBJ2-3	TGTGCCAGCAGCTTAGGACAGGGGAAGGGCACAGATACGCAGTATTTT	CASSLGQGKGTDTQYF
NA	NA	TRBV2	TRBJ1-5	TGTGCCAGCAGTGAAATCAGGGGATGGAATCAGCCCCAGCATTTT	CASSEIRGWNQPQHF
NA	NA	TRBV28	TRBJ1-1	TGTGCCACCCTCAAAGGACAGCTGAACACTGAAGCTTTCTTT	CATLKGQLNTEAFF
TRBD2	NA	TRBV20-1	TRBJ2-1	TGCAGTGCTAGTCTGCGTAGCGGGGGACTCTACAATGAGCAGTTCTTC	CSASLRSGGLYNEQFF
TRBD1	NA	TRBV11-3	TRBJ2-5	TGTGCCAGCAGCTTAGCCCCCTCACAGGGGCGCCAAGAGACCCAGTACTTC	CASSLAPSQGRQETQYF
TRBD1	NA	TRBV19	TRBJ1-1	TGTGCCAGTAGTCAGGGGGCAGGCACTGAAGCTTTCTTT	CASSQGAGTEAFF
NA	NA	TRBV11-1	TRBJ1-5	TGTGCCAGCAGCCGAGACGGACAGAGCAATCAGCCCCAGCATTTT	CASSRDGQSNQPQHF
TRBD1	NA	TRBV10-1	TRBJ1-5	TGCGCCAGTACGGGACAGGGGTGCAATCAGCCCCAGCATTTT	CASTGQGCNQPQHF
TRBD1	NA	TRBV30	TRBJ1-2	TGTGCCTGGGCACAGGGGGAGAGGTATGGCTACACCTTC	CAWAQGERYGYTF
NA	NA	TRBV27	TRBJ1-1	TGTGCCAGCAGCCCCTTTCAGCAGGGGAACACTGAAGCTTTCTTT	CASSPFQQGNTEAFF
NA	medium-sized	TRBV2	TRBJ2-7	TGTGCCAGCAGTGAAGATGAGACGAGGTACGAGCAGTACTTC	CASSEDETRYEQYF
TRBD1	NA	TRBV30	TRBJ1-6	TGTGCCTGGAATGACAGGGGAAATTCACCCCTCCACTTT	CAWNDRGNSPLHF
TRBD2	NA	TRBV11-3	TRBJ2-7	TGTGCCAGCAGCCGGACTAGCGTTTCCTACGAGCAGTACTTC	CASSRTSVSYEQYF
TRBD2	NA	TRBV3-1/TRBV3-2	TRBJ2-3	TGTGCCAGCAGCCGGAGGGGGTCTAGCGGGGCCCATGATACGCAGTATTTT	CASSRRGSSGAHDTQYF
NA	NA	TRBV5-1	TRBJ1-1	TGCGCCAGCAGCTTGACAGGAATGAACACTGAAGCTTTCTTT	CASSLTGMNTEAFF
TRBD2	NA	TRBV2	TRBJ2-7	TGTGCCTGCCGACTAGCAGTAAACGAGCAGTACTTC	CACRLAVNEQYF
TRBD1	few	TRBV6-5	TRBJ1-6	TGTGCCAGCAGTTACCAACAGGGGGCTAGTAATTCACCCCTCCACTTT	CASSYQQGASNSPLHF
NA	NA	TRBV6-1	TRBJ1-2	TGTGCCAGCAGTGAAGGATCTGGGGCCAGGGGCAACTATGGCTACACCTTC	CASSEGSGARGNYGYTF
TRBD1	NA	TRBV3-1/TRBV3-2	TRBJ1-6	TGTGCCAGCAGCTCCCGGCACAGGGGGGGTCTCGGGAATTCACCCCTCCACTTT	CASSSRHRGGLGNSPLHF
TRBD2	NA	TRBV5-5	TRBJ2-7	TGTGCCAGCAGCTCGACGCCGGGACTAGCGGGAACCTACGAGCAGTACTTC	CASSSTPGLAGTYEQYF
TRBD2	NA	TRBV3-1/TRBV3-2	TRBJ2-1	TGTGCCAGCAGCCAAGATCTCACTAGCGGGGGTAATGAGCAGTTCTTC	CASSQDLTSGGNEQFF
NA	NA	TRBV5-1	TRBJ1-3	TGCGCCAGCAGCTCGGACATGAGCTCTGGAAACACCATATATTTT	CASSSDMSSGNTIYF
NA	few	TRBV19	TRBJ1-1	TGTGCCAGTAGTAACCGGGGTGAAGCTTTCTTT	CASSNRGEAFF
TRBD2	NA	TRBV7-2	TRBJ2-1	TGTGCCAGCAGCTTAGCGGCGGGAGCGCTGAATGAGCAGTTCTTC	CASSLAAGALNEQFF
NA	NA	TRBV7-9	TRBJ2-3	TGTGCCAGCAGTTCACCCCCACACACAGATACGCAGTATTTT	CASSSPPHTDTQYF
NA	few	TRBV5-6	TRBJ1-5	TGTGCCAGCAGCTTTCAAAGCAATCAGCCCCAGCATTTT	CASSFQSNQPQHF
NA	NA	TRBV7-2	TRBJ1-4	TGTGCCAGCAGCTTAGCCCAGGGGTTAAATGAAAAACTGTTTTTT	CASSLAQGLNEKLFF
TRBD2	NA	TRBV30	TRBJ2-3	TGTGCCTGGAGTCAGGGACTAGCGGGGGGGGGTACGCAGTATTTT	CAWSQGLAGGGTQYF
NA	NA	TRBV23-1	TRBJ2-7	TGCGCCAGCAGCCGGGTTGCGAGAGACGAGCAGTACTTC	CASSRVARDEQYF
NA	once	TRBV6-1	TRBJ1-1	TGTGCCAGCAGTGAAGGGGGCCACTCGGGCGCTGAAGCTTTCTTT	CASSEGGHSGAEAFF
TRBD1	NA	TRBV6-1	TRBJ1-5	TGTGCCAGCAGTGACAGACAGGGGGCGTCGGGCAATCAGCCCCAGCATTTT	CASSDRQGASGNQPQHF
TRBD2	once	TRBV6-5	TRBJ2-2	TGTGCCAGCAGTCCACGACTAGCGGGGGAGGAGCTGTTTTTT	CASSPRLAGEELFF
NA	NA	TRBV7-8	TRBJ2-6	TGTGCCAGCAGCCTACAACCCGTGGGGGCCAACGTCCTGACTTTC	CASSLQPVGANVLTF
NA	NA	TRBV5-1	TRBJ2-3	TGCGCCAGCAGCTCGCCGGGACAAACAGATACGCAGTATTTT	CASSSPGQTDTQYF
TRBD1	NA	TRBV19	TRBJ1-5	TGTGCCAGTAGTATGGAGGGGGCGGCCCTCAATCAGCCCCAGCATTTT	CASSMEGAALNQPQHF
TRBD1	NA	TRBV9	TRBJ1-1	TGTGCCAGCAGCACGACACAGGGGAAAATCACTGAAGCTTTCTTT	CASSTTQGKITEAFF
NA	NA	TRBV28	TRBJ2-5	TGTGCCAGCAGTTTTGGGGCTACAGGGTTCCAAGAGACCCAGTACTTC	CASSFGATGFQETQYF
NA	NA	TRBV19	TRBJ2-7	TGTGCCAGTAGTATCGAGGACAGCTCCTACGAGCAGTACTTC	CASSIEDSSYEQYF
TRBD2	NA	TRBV27	TRBJ2-7	TGTGCCAGCAGTAGACTAGCGGGAGTTGGTAAGTCCTACGAGCAGTACTTC	CASSRLAGVGKSYEQYF
NA	once	TRBV20-1	TRBJ2-5	TGCAGTGCTAGACCCGGGGAGACCCAGTACTTC	CSARPGETQYF
TRBD2	NA	TRBV5-1	TRBJ2-5	TGCGCCAGCAGTTGGGGACTAGCGGGGTCCCAAGAGACCCAGTACTTC	CASSWGLAGSQETQYF
TRBD1	NA	TRBV2	TRBJ1-3	TGTGCCAGCAGTCCAGGGGGCCTCGGCTCTGGAAACACCATATATTTT	CASSPGGLGSGNTIYF
NA	NA	TRBV3-1/TRBV3-2	TRBJ1-1	TGTGCCAGCAGCCAAGGGCAGGGAAACACTGAAGCTTTCTTT	CASSQGQGNTEAFF